These 20 T cell receptor beta chains were all obtained from the same sample, sequenced in a study of T cells in Graves' hyperthyroidism and ophthalmopathy. It was RNA transcripts that yielded the amplified TCR beta CDR3 regions. A first-round RT-PCR of the TCR CDR3 used the HTBI primer set. TCRdb processed the multiplex PCR reads anew with MiXCR; each CDR3 protein has one entry. This sample carries a few hundred thousand distinct CDR3 sequences, approximately 49% of them seen once, and the ten largest clones take about 40%. The sequenced sample was peripheral blood or thyroid tissue (not recorded which). These receptors all stem from an adult woman with Graves' disease, either hyperthyroidism or ophthalmopathy (not recorded which).

The table lists this clonotype with many counts. The chain couples TRBV7-8 to TRBJ2-5; D could derive from TRBD1 or TRBD2 (6 bases each). Trimming took 2 bases from V and 4 from J, leaving 14 bases between them. Looked up from germline, CDR1 is SGHVS and CDR2 is FQNEAQ. The CDR3 sequence is 15 residues long. CDR3 in amino acids: CASSLIHRGAETQYF. In nucleotides, the CDR3 is TGTGCCAGCAGCTTAATTCATAGGGGGGCAGAGACCCAGTACTTC. Full variable domain (remainder filled in from reference TRBV7-8 and TRBJ2-5): GAGVSQSPRYKVAKRGQDVALRCDPISGHVSLFWYQQALGQGPEFLTYFQNEAQLDKSGLPSDRFFAERPEGSVSTLKIQRTQQEDSAVYLCASSLIHRGAETQYFGPGTRLLVL.

This clonotype has only a few counts. The V and J genes are TRBV20-1 and TRBJ1-3; a possible D gene is TRBD1 (6 bases). Trimming took 3 bases from V and 1 from J, leaving 16 bases between them. The CDR3 covers 16 residues. Germline-derived CDR1 and CDR2 are DFQATT and SNEGSKA (reference sequence). CDR3 DNA sequence: TGCAGTGCTAGCCTGGGCCCACAGGGTTCTGGAAACACCATATATTTT. It is translated as CSASLGPQGSGNTIYF.

This clonotype was seen ten or more times. The chain joins TRBV4-1 to TRBJ1-3; the D is unclear. Germline assignment: CDR1 MGHRA and CDR2 YSYEKL. V dropped 5 bases and J dropped 2 bases, with 13 bases sitting between them. This CDR3 region has 15 residues. This CDR3 reads CASSSTQLAGNTIYF. DNA for the CDR3: TGCGCCAGCAGCTCGACCCAATTGGCTGGAAACACCATATATTTT.

This clonotype was counted at least ten times. The rearrangement links TRBV11-2 to TRBJ1-1, with TRBD1 identical over 7 bases. Germline CDR1 is SGHAT and CDR2 is FQNNGV. J gave up 1 base and V 3 bases, and 2 bases lay outside the gene matches. The length of the CDR3 is 14 residues. The DNA for the CDR3 is TGTGCCAGCAGCTTGACAGGGTCGAACACTGAAGCTTTCTTT. Translating it yields CASSLTGSNTEAFF.

Remarks on this clonotype: Without the conserved terminal phenylalanine or tryptophan, this CDR3 likely stems from a read error. No DNA is shown, since the ends of the CDR3 on it are uncertain; the CDR3 is the one TCRdb lists. The chain combines TRBV7-9 with TRBJ2-6. The CDR3 is 11 residues long, counting both termini. CDR1 and CDR2 from the germline V gene are SEHNR and FQNEAQ (reference sequence). CDR3 sequence reads: CASSLDVGRGS.

This clonotype appeared a single time. V and J are TRBV29-1 and TRBJ2-1; D remains unclear. V lost 3 bases to trimming and J lost 8 bases, with 5 bases between them. CDR3 length equals 10 residues. From germline, CDR1 is SQVTM and CDR2 ANQGSEA. CDR3: CSVEVDEQFF. CDR3 coding DNA: TGCAGCGTTGAGGTCGATGAGCAGTTCTTC.

The genes are TRBV24-1 and TRBJ2-7, with 7 bases fitting TRBD2. After removal of 3 bases from V and 1 base from J, the junction contained 2 bases not matched to a gene. Germline CDR1 KGHDR, CDR2 SFDVKD. CDR3 length equals 14 residues. The CDR3: CATSDPGGSYEQYF. Here the CDR3 DNA reads TGTGCCACCAGTGATCCCGGGGGGTCCTACGAGCAGTACTTC.

This clonotype was observed at least ten times. V usage is TRBV12-3 or TRBV12-4 and J usage is TRBJ1-1, with D unresolved. This CDR3 is 13 amino acids long. Trimming shortened V by 1 base and J by 4 bases, and 7 bases separated the two germline ends. CDR3 in DNA: TGTGCCAGCAGTTTAGACAGATTCACTGAAGCTTTCTTT. This translates into CASSLDRFTEAFF.

The chain is built from TRBV24-1 and TRBJ2-7; 10 bases align to TRBD2. This CDR3 has 15 residues. Germline V gene lookup returns CDR1 KGHDR and CDR2 SFDVKD. V shed 3 bases, J shed 4 bases, and the junction held 5 bases outside the gene matches. CDR3 region: CATSDPRTSGYEQYF. The CDR3 bases are TGTGCCACCAGTGATCCTCGGACTAGCGGATACGAGCAGTACTTC.

This rearrangement joins TRBV7-6 to TRBJ1-2, with TRBD1 identical over 9 bases. Germline V CDR1 and CDR2: SGHVS, FNYEAQ. V was pared by 4 bases and J by 6 bases, with 12 bases of the junction left unmatched. The length of the CDR3 is 16 residues. The CDR3 nucleotides are TGTGCCAGCAGCTCTAGTCCCGGGACAGGGTTTCATGGCTACACCTTC. Encoded protein: CASSSSPGTGFHGYTF.

The chain combines TRBV30 with TRBJ1-2; a possible D gene is TRBD1 (5 bases). CDR1 is GTSNPN, CDR2 SVGIG, per germline (reference sequence). The V end was cut by 3 bases, the J end by 0 bases, with 14 bases between. This CDR3 has 15 amino acids. The CDR3 nucleotides are TGTGCCTGGAGACCCCCATCGGGGGCTAACTATGGCTACACCTTC. Its translation: CAWRPPSGANYGYTF.

In the case of this clonotype: This likely comes from a read error, as the CDR3 has no conserved phenylalanine or tryptophan at its end. V and J are TRBV10-3 and TRBJ2-7, with D perhaps matching TRBD1 or TRBD2 (6 bases each). The CDR3 covers 13 residues. CDR1 is ENHRY and CDR2 is SYGVKD in the germline V gene. V was shortened by 10 bases and J by 0 bases, with 13 bases between the two germline ends. The CDR3 sequence is CASRRGDSYEQYL. The CDR3 bases are TGTGCCAGCAGAAGGGGGGACTCCTACGAGCAGTACCTC.

The chain uses TRBV12-3 or TRBV12-4 and TRBJ1-1, with a tentative D call TRBD1 (5 bases). The CDR3 extends over 14 amino acids. The V and J ends lost 5 bases and 2 bases respectively, with 12 bases between them. CDR3 region: CASSRYRTNTEAFF. Here the CDR3 DNA reads TGTGCCAGCAGTCGGTACAGGACCAACACTGAAGCTTTCTTT.

This chain uses TRBV7-9 with TRBJ2-5; a possible D gene is TRBD2 (6 bases). The end of the DNA aligns better with TRBJ2-1, so the J call may be wrong. The germline CDR1 and CDR2 sequences are SEHNR and FQNEAQ (reference sequence). CDR3 length: 16 amino acids. CDR3: CASREGFAGLFNEQFF. As DNA, the CDR3 is TGTGCCAGCAGGGAGGGGTTTGCGGGATTATTCAATGAGCAGTTCTTC.

This clonotype was observed many times. This rearrangement joins TRBV2 to TRBJ1-2, with a tentative D call TRBD1 (6 bases). Germline CDR1 reads SNHLY; CDR2 reads FYNNEI. The CDR3 is 13 residues long. V was shortened by 2 bases and J by 5 bases, with 9 bases between the two germline ends. The CDR3 here is CASSERTAYGYTF. DNA for the CDR3: TGTGCCAGCAGTGAAAGGACAGCATATGGCTACACCTTC.

V gene TRBV5-4 combines with J gene TRBJ1-2; a possible D gene is TRBD1 (6 bases). Germline V lookup: CDR1 SGHNT, CDR2 YYREEE (reference sequence). The CDR3 length is 14 residues. V gave up 0 bases and J gave up 7 bases, with 13 bases separating them. The CDR3 nucleotides read TGTGCCAGCAGCTTGGCAGGGGACAAGGTTGGCTACACCTTC. It translates to CASSLAGDKVGYTF.

This clonotype was seen at least ten times. The V call is TRBV20-1, the J call TRBJ1-4; possible D gene TRBD1, 5 bases. CDR1 is DFQATT and CDR2 is SNEGSKA in the germline V gene (reference sequence). The V and J ends lost 3 bases and 8 bases respectively, with 16 bases between them. The CDR3 runs to 14 residues. The CDR3 reads CSARKRTGGEKLFF. In DNA, the CDR3 is TGCAGTGCTAGGAAAAGAACTGGGGGGGAAAAACTGTTTTTT.

This clonotype was seen many times. The chain couples TRBV6-5 to TRBJ1-2; no clear D gene. V dropped 6 bases and J dropped 8 bases, with 16 bases sitting between them. Germline V lookup: CDR1 MNHEY, CDR2 SVGAGI. The length of the CDR3 is 13 residues. The CDR3 protein is CASRPDGRGGYTF. In DNA form, the CDR3 reads TGTGCCAGCAGACCGGACGGGCGCGGAGGCTACACCTTC.

This clonotype occurred a few times. The chain uses TRBV19 and TRBJ2-5; D assignment may be TRBD1 or TRBD2 (5 bases each). Germline values: CDR1 LNHDA, CDR2 SQIVND (reference sequence). CDR3 size: 14 residues. CDR3 nucleotides: TGTGCTAGATTACCGGGGACCACTCAAGAGACCCAGTACTTC. Protein: CARLPGTTQETQYF.

This sequence joins TRBV7-9 and TRBJ1-5; D remains ambiguous. Trimming left V 9 bases short and J 0 bases short, with 12 bases between. Germline assignment: CDR1 SEHNR and CDR2 FQNEAQ (reference sequence). The CDR3 is made up of 14 amino acids. In DNA form, the CDR3 reads TGTGCCAGTAGTATGGCAGTTAGCAATCAGCCCCAGCATTTT. Encoded protein: CASSMAVSNQPQHF. The full variable domain, in which reference TRBV7-9 and TRBJ1-5 provide the parts outside the CDR3, is DTGVSQNPRHKITKRGQNVTFRCDPISEHNRLYWYRQTLGQGPEFLTYFQNEAQLEKSRLLSDRFSAERPKGSFSTLEIQRTEQGDSAMYLCASSMAVSNQPQHFGDGTRLSIL.